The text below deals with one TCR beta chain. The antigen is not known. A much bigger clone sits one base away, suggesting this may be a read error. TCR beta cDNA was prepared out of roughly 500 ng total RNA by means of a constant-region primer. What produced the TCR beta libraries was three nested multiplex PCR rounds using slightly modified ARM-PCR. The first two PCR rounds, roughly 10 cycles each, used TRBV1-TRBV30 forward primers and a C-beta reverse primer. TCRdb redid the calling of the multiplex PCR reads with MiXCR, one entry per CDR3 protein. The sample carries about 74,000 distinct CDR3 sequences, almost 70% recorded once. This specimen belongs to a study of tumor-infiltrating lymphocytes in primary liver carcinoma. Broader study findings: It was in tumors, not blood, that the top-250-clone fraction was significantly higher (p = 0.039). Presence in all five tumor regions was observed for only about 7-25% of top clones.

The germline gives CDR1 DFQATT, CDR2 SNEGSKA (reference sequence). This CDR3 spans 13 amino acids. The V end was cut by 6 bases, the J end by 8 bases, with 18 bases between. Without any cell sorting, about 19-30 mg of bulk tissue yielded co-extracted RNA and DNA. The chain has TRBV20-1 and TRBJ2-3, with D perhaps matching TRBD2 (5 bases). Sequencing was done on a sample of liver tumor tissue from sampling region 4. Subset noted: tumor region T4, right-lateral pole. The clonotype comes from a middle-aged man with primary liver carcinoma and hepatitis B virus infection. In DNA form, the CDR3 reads TGCAGTGCCCGGTTAATGGAGGTAGGTACGCAGTATTTT. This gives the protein CSARLMEVGTQYF.